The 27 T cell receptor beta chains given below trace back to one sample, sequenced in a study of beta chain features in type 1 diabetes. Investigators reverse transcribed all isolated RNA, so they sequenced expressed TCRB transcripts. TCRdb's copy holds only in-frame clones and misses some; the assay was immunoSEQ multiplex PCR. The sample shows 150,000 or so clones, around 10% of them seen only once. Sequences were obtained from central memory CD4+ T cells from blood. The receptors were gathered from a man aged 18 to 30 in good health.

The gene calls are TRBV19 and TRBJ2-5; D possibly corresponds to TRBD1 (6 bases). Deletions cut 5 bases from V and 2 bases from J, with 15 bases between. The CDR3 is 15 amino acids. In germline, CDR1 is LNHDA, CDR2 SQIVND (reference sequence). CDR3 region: CASSGGQHHQETQYF. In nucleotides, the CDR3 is TGTGCCAGTAGTGGAGGACAGCACCATCAAGAGACCCAGTACTTC.

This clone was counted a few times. The CDR3 region has the DNA TGTGCCAGCAGGGGACAGGGTGAAAACATTCAGTACTTC. This encodes CASRGQGENIQYF. The V and J genes are TRBV5-6 and TRBJ2-4; 9 bases fit TRBD1. The trim removed 5 bases at V and 5 bases at J, leaving 2 bases unmatched. This CDR3 contains 13 residues. From germline, CDR1 is SGHDT and CDR2 YYEEEE.

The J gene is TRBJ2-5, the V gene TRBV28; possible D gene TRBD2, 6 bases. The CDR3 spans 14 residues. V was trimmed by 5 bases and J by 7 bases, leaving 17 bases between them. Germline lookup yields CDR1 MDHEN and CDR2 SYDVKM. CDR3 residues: CASSGGRSFGTQYF. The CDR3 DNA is TGTGCCAGCAGTGGAGGGCGGAGCTTCGGGACCCAGTACTTC.

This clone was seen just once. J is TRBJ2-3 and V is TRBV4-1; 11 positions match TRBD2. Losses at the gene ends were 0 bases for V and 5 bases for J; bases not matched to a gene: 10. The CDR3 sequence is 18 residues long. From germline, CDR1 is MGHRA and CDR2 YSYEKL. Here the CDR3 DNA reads TGCGCCAGCAGCCAAGAGATAGCTAGCGGGAGGAAAGGAGATACGCAGTATTTT. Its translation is CASSQEIASGRKGDTQYF.

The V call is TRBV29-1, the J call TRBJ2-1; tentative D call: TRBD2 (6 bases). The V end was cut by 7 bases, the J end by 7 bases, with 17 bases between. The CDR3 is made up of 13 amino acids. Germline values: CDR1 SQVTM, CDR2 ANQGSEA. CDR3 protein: CSAARLELNEQFF. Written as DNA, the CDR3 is TGCAGCGCTGCGCGACTAGAATTAAATGAGCAGTTCTTC.

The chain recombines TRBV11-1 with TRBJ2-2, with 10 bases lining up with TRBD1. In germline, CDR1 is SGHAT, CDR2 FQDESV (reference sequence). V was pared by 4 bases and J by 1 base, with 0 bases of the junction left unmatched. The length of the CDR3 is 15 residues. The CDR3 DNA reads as TGTGCCAGCAGCTGGGACAGGGGGAACACCGGGGAGCTGTTTTTT. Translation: CASSWDRGNTGELFF.

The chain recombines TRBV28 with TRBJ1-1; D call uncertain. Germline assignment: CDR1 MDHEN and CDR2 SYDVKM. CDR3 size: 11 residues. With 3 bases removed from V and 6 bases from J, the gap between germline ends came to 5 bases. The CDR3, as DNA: TGTGCCAGCAGTTTCGAAGCTGAAGCTTTCTTT. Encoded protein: CASSFEAEAFF.

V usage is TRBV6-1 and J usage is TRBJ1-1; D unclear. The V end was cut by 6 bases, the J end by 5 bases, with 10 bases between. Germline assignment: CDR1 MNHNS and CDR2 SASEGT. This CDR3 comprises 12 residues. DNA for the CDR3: TGTGCCAGCAGACCGGGCCCTACTGAAGCTTTCTTT. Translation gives CASRPGPTEAFF.

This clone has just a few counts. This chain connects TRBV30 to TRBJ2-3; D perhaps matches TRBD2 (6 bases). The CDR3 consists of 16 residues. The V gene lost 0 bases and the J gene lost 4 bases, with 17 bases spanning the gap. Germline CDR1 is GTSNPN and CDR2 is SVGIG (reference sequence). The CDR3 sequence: CAWSVSITRGADTQYF. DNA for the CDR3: TGTGCCTGGAGTGTATCAATAACCCGCGGGGCAGATACGCAGTATTTT.

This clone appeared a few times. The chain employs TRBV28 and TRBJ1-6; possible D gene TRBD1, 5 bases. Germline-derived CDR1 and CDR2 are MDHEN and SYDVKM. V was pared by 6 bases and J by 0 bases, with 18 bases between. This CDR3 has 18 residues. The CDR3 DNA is TGTGCCAGCAGCTGGGGAGGAAGGGGAAACTCCTATAATTCACCCCTCCACTTT. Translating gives CASSWGGRGNSYNSPLHF.

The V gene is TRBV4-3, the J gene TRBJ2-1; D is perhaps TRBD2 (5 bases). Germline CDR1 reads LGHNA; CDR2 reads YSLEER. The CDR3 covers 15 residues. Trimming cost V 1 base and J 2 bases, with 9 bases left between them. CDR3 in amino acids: CASSQGGLPYNEQFF. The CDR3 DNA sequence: TGCGCCAGCAGCCAAGGCGGGCTCCCCTACAATGAGCAGTTCTTC.

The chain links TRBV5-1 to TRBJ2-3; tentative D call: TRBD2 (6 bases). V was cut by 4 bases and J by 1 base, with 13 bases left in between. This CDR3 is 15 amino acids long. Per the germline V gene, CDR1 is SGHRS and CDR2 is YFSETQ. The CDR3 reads CASSPWGVGTDTQYF. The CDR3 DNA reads TGCGCCAGCAGCCCCTGGGGGGTAGGCACAGATACGCAGTATTTT. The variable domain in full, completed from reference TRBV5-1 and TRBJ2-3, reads KAGVTQTPRYLIKTRGQQVTLSCSPISGHRSVSWYQQTPGQGLQFLFEYFSETQRNKGNFPGRFSGRQFSNSRSEMNVSTLELGDSALYLCASSPWGVGTDTQYFGPGTRLTVL.

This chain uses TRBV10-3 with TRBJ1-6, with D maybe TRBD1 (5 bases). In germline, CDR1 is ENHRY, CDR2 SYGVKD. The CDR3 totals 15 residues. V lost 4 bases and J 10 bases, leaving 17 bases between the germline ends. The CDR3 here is CAISVDQVGGSPLHF. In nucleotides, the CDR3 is TGTGCCATCAGTGTTGACCAGGTGGGGGGGTCACCCCTCCACTTT.

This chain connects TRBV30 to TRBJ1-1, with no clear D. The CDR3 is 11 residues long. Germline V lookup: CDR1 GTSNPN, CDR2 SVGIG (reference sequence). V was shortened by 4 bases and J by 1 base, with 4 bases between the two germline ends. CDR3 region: CAWIKNTEAFF. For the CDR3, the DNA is TGTGCCTGGATAAAGAACACTGAAGCTTTCTTT.

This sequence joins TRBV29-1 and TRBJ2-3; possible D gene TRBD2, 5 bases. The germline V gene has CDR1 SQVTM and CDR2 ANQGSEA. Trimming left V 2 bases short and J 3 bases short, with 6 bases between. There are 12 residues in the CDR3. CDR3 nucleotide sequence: TGCAGCGTTGAAACGGGGACAGATACGCAGTATTTT. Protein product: CSVETGTDTQYF.

Written as DNA, the CDR3 is TGCGCCAGCAGCTTGGGCCACAGCGGGGACAATGAGCAGTTCTTC. Translation: CASSLGHSGDNEQFF. V usage is TRBV5-1 and J usage is TRBJ2-1; TRBD2 aligns across 7 bases. The V gene's germline CDR1 is SGHRS and CDR2 YFSETQ. V trimming: 0 bases; J trimming: 5 bases; junction bases outside the gene matches: 5. This CDR3 has 15 residues. Full variable domain (rest looked up from reference TRBV5-1 and TRBJ2-1): KAGVTQTPRYLIKTRGQQVTLSCSPISGHRSVSWYQQTPGQGLQFLFEYFSETQRNKGNFPGRFSGRQFSNSRSEMNVSTLELGDSALYLCASSLGHSGDNEQFFGPGTRLTVL.

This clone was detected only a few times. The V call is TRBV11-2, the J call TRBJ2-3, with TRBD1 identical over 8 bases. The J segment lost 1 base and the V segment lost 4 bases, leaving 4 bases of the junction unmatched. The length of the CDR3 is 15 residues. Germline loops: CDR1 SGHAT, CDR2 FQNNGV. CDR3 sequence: CASSSHRGGTDTQYF. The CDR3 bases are TGTGCCAGCAGCTCCCACAGGGGGGGCACAGATACGCAGTATTTT.

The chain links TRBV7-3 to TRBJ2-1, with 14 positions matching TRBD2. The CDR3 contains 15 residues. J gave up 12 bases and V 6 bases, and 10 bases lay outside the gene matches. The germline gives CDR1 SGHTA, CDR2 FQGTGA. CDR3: CASSPGLAGGSRQFF. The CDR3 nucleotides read TGTGCCAGCAGTCCTGGACTAGCGGGAGGTTCCAGGCAGTTCTTC. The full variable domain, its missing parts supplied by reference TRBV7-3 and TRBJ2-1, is GAGVSQTPSNKVTEKGKYVELRCDPISGHTALYWYRQSLGQGPEFLIYFQGTGAADDSGLPNDRFFAVRPEGSVSTLKIQRTERGDSAVYLCASSPGLAGGSRQFFGPGTRLTVL.

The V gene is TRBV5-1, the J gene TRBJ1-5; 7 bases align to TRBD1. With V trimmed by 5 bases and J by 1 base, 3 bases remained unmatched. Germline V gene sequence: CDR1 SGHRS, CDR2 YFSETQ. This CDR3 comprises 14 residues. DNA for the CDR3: TGCGCCAGCAGACAGGGGCTGAGCAATCAGCCCCAGCATTTT. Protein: CASRQGLSNQPQHF.

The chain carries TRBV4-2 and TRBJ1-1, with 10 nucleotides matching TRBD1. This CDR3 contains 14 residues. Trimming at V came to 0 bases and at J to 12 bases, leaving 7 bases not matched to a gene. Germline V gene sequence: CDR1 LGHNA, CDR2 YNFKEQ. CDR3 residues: CASSQDPGQGTTFF. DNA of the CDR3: TGTGCCAGCAGCCAAGATCCGGGACAGGGGACCACTTTCTTT.

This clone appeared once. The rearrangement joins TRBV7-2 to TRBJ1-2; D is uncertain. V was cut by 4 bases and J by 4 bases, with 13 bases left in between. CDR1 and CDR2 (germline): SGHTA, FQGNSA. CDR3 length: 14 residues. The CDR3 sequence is CASSSDGPTYGYTF. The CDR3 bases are TGTGCCAGCAGCTCAGACGGCCCGACCTATGGCTACACCTTC.

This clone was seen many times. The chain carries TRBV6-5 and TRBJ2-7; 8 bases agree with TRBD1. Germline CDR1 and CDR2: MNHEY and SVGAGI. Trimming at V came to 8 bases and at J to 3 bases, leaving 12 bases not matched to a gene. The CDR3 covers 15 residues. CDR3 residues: CASRQFDRGYYEQYF. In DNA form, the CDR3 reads TGTGCCAGCCGCCAATTCGACAGGGGCTACTACGAGCAGTACTTC.

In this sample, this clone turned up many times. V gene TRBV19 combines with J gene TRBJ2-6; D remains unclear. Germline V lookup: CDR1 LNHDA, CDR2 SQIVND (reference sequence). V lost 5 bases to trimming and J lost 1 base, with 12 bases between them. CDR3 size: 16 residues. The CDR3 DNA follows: TGTGCCAGTAGTGGCTACAGTCAATCTGGGGCCAACGTCCTGACTTTC. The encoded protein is CASSGYSQSGANVLTF.

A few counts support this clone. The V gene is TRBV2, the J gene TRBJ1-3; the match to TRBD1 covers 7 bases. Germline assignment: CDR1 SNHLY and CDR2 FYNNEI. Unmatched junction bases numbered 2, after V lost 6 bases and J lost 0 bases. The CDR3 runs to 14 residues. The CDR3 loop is CASRGQVSGNTIYF. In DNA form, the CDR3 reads TGTGCCAGCAGAGGACAGGTCTCTGGAAACACCATATATTTT.

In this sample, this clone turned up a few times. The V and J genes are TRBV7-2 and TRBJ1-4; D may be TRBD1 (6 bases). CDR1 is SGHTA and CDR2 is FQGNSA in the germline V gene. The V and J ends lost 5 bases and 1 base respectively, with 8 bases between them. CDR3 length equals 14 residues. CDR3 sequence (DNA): TGTGCCAGCAGCCAACAGGGAACTAATGAAAAACTGTTTTTT. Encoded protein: CASSQQGTNEKLFF.

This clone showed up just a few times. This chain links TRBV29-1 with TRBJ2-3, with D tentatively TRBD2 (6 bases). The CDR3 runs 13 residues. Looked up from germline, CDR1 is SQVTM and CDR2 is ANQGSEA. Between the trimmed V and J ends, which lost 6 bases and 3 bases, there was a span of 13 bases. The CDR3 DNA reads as TGCAGCGTGAGGAGGGGAGGTACAGATACGCAGTATTTT. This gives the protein CSVRRGGTDTQYF.

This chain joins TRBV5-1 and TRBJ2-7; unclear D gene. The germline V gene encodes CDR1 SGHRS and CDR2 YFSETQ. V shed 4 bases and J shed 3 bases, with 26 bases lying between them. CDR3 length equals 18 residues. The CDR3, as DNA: TGCGCCAGCAGCCACCCGGACCCAATGGGATTAGGTCGCTACGAGCAGTACTTC. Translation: CASSHPDPMGLGRYEQYF.